This T cell receptor (beta chain) was recovered during a study of T cell changes during pregnancy in multiple sclerosis. TCRdb's copy holds only in-frame clones and misses some; the assay was immunoSEQ multiplex PCR. The table includes more than 95,000 clones, 85% to 95% detected once. The CDR3 covers 13 residues. Trimming removed 3 bases from V and 6 bases from J; junction bases left unmatched: 4. Germline CDR1 MDHEN, CDR2 SYDVKM. This sample comprised peripheral blood, obtained after pregnancy. The J gene is TRBJ1-2, the V gene TRBV28, with 7 nucleotides matching TRBD1. This clonotype was sampled from a female donor with multiple sclerosis, enrolled in a pregnancy study. The CDR3 here is CASSFNQGDGYTF. CDR3 sequence (DNA): TGTGCCAGCAGTTTCAACCAGGGGGATGGCTACACCTTC.